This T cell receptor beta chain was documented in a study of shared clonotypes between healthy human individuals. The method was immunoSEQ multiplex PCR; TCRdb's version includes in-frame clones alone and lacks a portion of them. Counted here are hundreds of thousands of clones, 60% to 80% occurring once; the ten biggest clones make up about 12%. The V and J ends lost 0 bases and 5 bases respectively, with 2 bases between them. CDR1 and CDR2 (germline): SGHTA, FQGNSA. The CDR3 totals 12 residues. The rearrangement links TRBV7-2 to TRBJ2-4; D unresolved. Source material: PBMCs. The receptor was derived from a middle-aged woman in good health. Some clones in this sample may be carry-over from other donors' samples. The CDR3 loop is CASSLAQNIQYF. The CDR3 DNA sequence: TGTGCCAGCAGCTTAGCGCAAAACATTCAGTACTTC.